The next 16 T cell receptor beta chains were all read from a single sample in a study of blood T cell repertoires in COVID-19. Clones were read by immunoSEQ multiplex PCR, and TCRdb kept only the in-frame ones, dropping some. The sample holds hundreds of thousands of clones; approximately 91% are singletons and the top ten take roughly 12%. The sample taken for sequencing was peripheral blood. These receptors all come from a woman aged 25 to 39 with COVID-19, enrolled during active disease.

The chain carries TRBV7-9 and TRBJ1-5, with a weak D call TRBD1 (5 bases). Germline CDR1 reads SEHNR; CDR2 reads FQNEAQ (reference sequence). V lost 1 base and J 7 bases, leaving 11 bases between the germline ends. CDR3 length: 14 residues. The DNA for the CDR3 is TGTGCCAGCAGCTTAGAGGGTCAGGGACAGCCCCAGCATTTT. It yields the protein CASSLEGQGQPQHF.

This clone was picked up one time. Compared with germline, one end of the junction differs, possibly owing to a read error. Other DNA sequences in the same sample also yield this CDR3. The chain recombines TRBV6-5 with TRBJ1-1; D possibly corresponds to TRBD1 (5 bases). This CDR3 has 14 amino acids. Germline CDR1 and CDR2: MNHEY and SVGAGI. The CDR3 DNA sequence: TGTGCCAGCAGCTACTCGTGGGGCAACACTGAAGCTTTCTTT. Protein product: CASSYSWGNTEAFF.

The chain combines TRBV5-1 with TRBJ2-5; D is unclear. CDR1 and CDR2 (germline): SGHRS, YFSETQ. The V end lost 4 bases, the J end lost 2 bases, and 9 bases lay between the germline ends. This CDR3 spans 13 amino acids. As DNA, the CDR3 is TGCGCCAGCAGCGCGGTCGCACAAGAGACCCAGTACTTC. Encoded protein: CASSAVAQETQYF.

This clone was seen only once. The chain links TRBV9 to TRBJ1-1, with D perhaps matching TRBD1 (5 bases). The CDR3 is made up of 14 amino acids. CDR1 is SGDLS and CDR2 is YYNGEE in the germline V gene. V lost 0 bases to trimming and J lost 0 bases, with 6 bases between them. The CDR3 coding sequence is TGTGCCAGCAGCGTAGTGGGGCTGAACACTGAAGCTTTCTTT. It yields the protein CASSVVGLNTEAFF.

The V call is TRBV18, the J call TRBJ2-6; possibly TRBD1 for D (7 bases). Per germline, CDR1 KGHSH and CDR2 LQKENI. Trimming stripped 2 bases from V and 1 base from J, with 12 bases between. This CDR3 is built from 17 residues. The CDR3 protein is CASSPSRGESGANVLTF. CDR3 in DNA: TGTGCCAGCTCACCATCCAGGGGGGAGTCTGGGGCCAACGTCCTGACTTTC.

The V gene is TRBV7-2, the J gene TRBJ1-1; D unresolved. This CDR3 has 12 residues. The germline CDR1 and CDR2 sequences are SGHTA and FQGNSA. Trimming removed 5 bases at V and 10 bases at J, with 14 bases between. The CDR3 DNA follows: TGTGCCAGCAGCACCCCCTACCGGGGAGCTTTCTTT. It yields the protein CASSTPYRGAFF.

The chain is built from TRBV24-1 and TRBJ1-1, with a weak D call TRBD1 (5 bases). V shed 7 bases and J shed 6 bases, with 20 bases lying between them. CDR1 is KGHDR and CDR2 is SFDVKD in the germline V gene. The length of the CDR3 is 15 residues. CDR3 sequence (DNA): TGTGCCACCAGGGCTAGCGGGGCAGGCTTGTCTGAAGCTTTCTTT. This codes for CATRASGAGLSEAFF.

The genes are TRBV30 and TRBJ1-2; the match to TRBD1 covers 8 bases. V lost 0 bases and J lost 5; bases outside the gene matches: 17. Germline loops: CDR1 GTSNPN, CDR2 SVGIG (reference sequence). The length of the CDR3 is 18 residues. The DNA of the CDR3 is TGTGCCTGGAGTGTATTACGCCGTGGGCAGGGGGCTTTTTATGGCTACACCTTC. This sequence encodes CAWSVLRRGQGAFYGYTF.

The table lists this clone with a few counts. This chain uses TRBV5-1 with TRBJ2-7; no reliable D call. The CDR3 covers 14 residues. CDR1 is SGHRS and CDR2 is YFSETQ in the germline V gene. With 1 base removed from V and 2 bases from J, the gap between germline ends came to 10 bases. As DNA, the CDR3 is TGCGCCAGCAGCTTGTCAGGCATTACCTACGAGCAGTACTTC. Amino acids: CASSLSGITYEQYF.

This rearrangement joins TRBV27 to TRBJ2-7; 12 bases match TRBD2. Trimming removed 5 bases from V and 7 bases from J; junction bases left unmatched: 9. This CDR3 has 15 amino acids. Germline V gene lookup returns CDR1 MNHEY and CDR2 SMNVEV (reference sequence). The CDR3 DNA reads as TGTGCCAGCAGTCCCCGACTAGCGGGAGTGGGGGAGCAGTACTTC. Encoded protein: CASSPRLAGVGEQYF.

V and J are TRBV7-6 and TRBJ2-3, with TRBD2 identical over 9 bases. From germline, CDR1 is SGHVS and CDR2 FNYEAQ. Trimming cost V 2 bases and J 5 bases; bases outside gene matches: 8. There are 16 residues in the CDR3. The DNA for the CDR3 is TGTGCCAGCAGCTTATATCTAGCGGGACTGGGAGATACGCAGTATTTT. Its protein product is CASSLYLAGLGDTQYF.

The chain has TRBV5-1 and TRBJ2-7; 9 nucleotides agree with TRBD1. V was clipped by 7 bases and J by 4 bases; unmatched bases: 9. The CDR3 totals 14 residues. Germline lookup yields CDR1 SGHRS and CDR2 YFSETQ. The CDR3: CASAEEQGAYEQYF. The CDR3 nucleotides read TGCGCCAGCGCAGAGGAACAGGGGGCTTACGAGCAGTACTTC.

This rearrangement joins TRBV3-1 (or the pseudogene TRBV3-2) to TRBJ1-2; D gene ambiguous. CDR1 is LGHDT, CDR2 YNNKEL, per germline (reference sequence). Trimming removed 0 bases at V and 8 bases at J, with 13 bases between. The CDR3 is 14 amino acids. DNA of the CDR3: TGTGCCAGCAGCCAAGATCTCCTGGGAGGGGGCTACACCTTC. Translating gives CASSQDLLGGGYTF.

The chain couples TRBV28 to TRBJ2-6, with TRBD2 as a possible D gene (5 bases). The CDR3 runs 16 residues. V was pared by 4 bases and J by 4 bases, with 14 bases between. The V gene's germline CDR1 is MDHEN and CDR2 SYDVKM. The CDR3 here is CASSSPSRVGANVLTF. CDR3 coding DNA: TGTGCCAGCAGTTCCCCTAGCCGAGTGGGGGCCAACGTCCTGACTTTC.

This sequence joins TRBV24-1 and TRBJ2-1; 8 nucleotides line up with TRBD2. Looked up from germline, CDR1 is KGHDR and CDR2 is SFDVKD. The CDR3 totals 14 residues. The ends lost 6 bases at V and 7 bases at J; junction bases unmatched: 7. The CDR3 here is CATSPGLAWNEQFF. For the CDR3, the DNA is TGTGCCACCAGTCCTGGACTAGCTTGGAATGAGCAGTTCTTC.

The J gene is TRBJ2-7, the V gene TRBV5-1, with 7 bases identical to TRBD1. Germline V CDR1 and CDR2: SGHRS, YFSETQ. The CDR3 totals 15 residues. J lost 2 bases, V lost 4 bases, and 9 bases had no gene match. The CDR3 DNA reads TGCGCCAGCAGCCAATCGACAGGGTTGGCCTACGAGCAGTACTTC. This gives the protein CASSQSTGLAYEQYF.